These 3 T cell receptor beta chains were all obtained from the same sample, sequenced in a study of persistence of HIV-infected CD4 T cells. No antigens are known for them. The stimulus was lysate of CMV-infected fibroblasts, around 10 ug/mL. CD4+ T cells upregulating both CD40 ligand and CD69 were sorted as responding cells. The libraries were made with immunoSEQ version 4 in survey mode. The table came from immunoSEQ multiplex PCR; TCRdb's copy has only in-frame clones and leaves some out. This table holds about 20,000 clones, around three quarters found once. The sample in question was CD4+ T cells sorted from PBMCs after approximately 19-hour stimulation, obtained from a patient who received antiretroviral therapy. Source of these receptors: an adult man with HIV who was CMV-seropositive.

The V call is TRBV4-1, the J call TRBJ2-7; weak D call: TRBD2 (6 bases). This CDR3 comprises 17 residues. CDR1 and CDR2 from the germline V gene are MGHRA and YSYEKL. V lost 3 bases and J 0 bases, leaving 18 bases between the germline ends. This chain's CDR3 is CASSQGTRRDPSYEQYF. In nucleotides, the CDR3 is TGCGCCAGCAGCCAGGGTACCCGGAGGGATCCCTCCTACGAGCAGTACTTC.

The V call is TRBV4-1, the J call TRBJ1-2; no definite D call. Trimming took 0 bases from V and 4 from J, leaving 9 bases between them. This CDR3 spans 14 amino acids. Germline CDR1 is MGHRA and CDR2 is YSYEKL. The CDR3 coding sequence is TGCGCCAGCAGCCAAGAGCTGAATACCTATGGCTACACCTTC. Its translation is CASSQELNTYGYTF.

V usage is TRBV5-6 and J usage is TRBJ2-5; D unclear. Germline CDR1 SGHDT, CDR2 YYEEEE. This CDR3 spans 12 amino acids. V gave up 3 bases and J gave up 7 bases, with 10 bases separating them. CDR3 loop: CASSSSVGTQYF. The CDR3 region has the DNA TGTGCCAGCAGCTCGTCCGTTGGGACCCAGTACTTC.